One sample yielded the 22 T cell receptor beta chains listed below, sequenced in a study of blood T cell repertoires in COVID-19. Using immunoSEQ multiplex PCR, the repertoire was profiled, and TCRdb retains in-frame clones only, with some absent. Of some 350,000 clones in the sample, around 92% were seen once. The specimen was peripheral blood. Receptor source: a woman aged 25-40 years with COVID-19, enrolled during active disease.

This clone occurred once. This chain uses TRBV29-1 with TRBJ1-5, with unresolved D. Per germline, CDR1 SQVTM and CDR2 ANQGSEA. The CDR3 runs to 16 residues. V was pared by 4 bases and J by 4 bases, with 20 bases between. As DNA, the CDR3 is TGCAGCGTTGGCACAGAGGCGGTTCGGGATAATCAGCCCCAGCATTTT. It yields the protein CSVGTEAVRDNQPQHF.

Remarks on this clone: Other nucleotide sequences from this sample produce the same CDR3. The rearrangement links TRBV5-1 to TRBJ2-1, with 13 bases fitting TRBD2. The CDR3 has 17 residues. V shed 0 bases and J 4 bases; nucleotides not matched to a gene: 4. Germline lookup yields CDR1 SGHRS and CDR2 YFSETQ. This CDR3 reads CASSLGLAGGLYNEQFF. CDR3 in DNA: TGCGCCAGCAGCTTGGGACTAGCGGGAGGTCTTTACAATGAGCAGTTCTTC.

This clone was recorded a few times. J is TRBJ1-5 and V is TRBV5-6; 7 nucleotides line up with TRBD1. V lost 5 bases and J lost 2; bases outside the gene matches: 7. CDR1 SGHDT and CDR2 YYEEEE come from the germline V gene. There are 15 residues in the CDR3. CDR3 sequence (DNA): TGTGCCAGCAGTTCTACAGGGGTGGGCAATCAGCCCCAGCATTTT. Translating gives CASSSTGVGNQPQHF. The variable domain in full, with the rest retrieved from reference TRBV5-6 and TRBJ1-5, is DAGVTQSPTHLIKTRGQQVTLRCSPKSGHDTVSWYQQALGQGPQFIFQYYEEEERQRGNFPDRFSGHQFPNYSSELNVNALLLGDSALYLCASSSTGVGNQPQHFGDGTRLSIL.

The chain employs TRBV7-2 and TRBJ2-7; TRBD2 matches 12 bases. V was pared by 1 base and J by 6 bases, with 4 bases of the junction left unmatched. The CDR3 has 15 amino acids. Germline loops: CDR1 SGHTA, CDR2 FQGNSA. The CDR3 sequence: CASSLVPGLAGEQYV. In nucleotides, the CDR3 is TGTGCCAGCAGCTTAGTGCCGGGACTAGCGGGCGAGCAGTACGTC.

The CDR3 sequence is CASREAAHLAGPYNEQFF. CDR3 coding DNA: TGCGCCAGCAGGGAGGCGGCCCACCTAGCGGGCCCCTACAATGAGCAGTTCTTC. The rearrangement uses TRBV10-1 and TRBJ2-1, with 8 bases identical to TRBD2. CDR3 length equals 18 residues. V shed 6 bases and J 2 bases; nucleotides not matched to a gene: 15. Per germline, CDR1 WNHNN and CDR2 SYGVQD (reference sequence).

This chain links TRBV29-1 with TRBJ2-5; tentative D call: TRBD2 (5 bases). CDR1 SQVTM and CDR2 ANQGSEA come from the germline V gene. V was clipped by 4 bases and J by 5 bases, with 11 bases between them. CDR3 size: 12 residues. The CDR3 here is CSVVTNSETQYF. Written as DNA, the CDR3 is TGCAGCGTTGTGACTAATTCGGAGACCCAGTACTTC.

CDR3 in DNA: TGTGCCAGCAGCTCCGACAGGGGAGGGGTGAATGAGCAGTTCTTC. Protein sequence: CASSSDRGGVNEQFF. The rearrangement joins TRBV5-5 to TRBJ2-1, with a weak D call TRBD1 (8 bases). Trimming cost V 3 bases and J 7 bases, with 17 bases left between them. CDR1 is SGHKS and CDR2 is YYEKEE in the germline V gene (reference sequence). The length of the CDR3 is 15 residues. Drawing the rest from reference TRBV5-5 and TRBJ2-1, the complete variable domain is DAGVTQSPTHLIKTRGQQVTLRCSPISGHKSVSWYQQVLGQGPQFIFQYYEKEERGRGNFPDRFSARQFPNYSSELNVNALLLGDSALYLCASSSDRGGVNEQFFGPGTRLTVL.

The chain uses TRBV7-9 and TRBJ2-5; D possibly corresponds to TRBD1 (5 bases). Germline-derived CDR1 and CDR2 are SEHNR and FQNEAQ (reference sequence). V was pared by 5 bases and J by 0 bases, with 10 bases between. This CDR3 has 14 residues. The CDR3 DNA follows: TGTGCCAGCAGCCCCAGACAGAACCAAGAGACCCAGTACTTC. Its translation: CASSPRQNQETQYF.

This chain joins TRBV7-9 and TRBJ1-5; D is perhaps TRBD1 (5 bases). The CDR3 has 17 amino acids. Germline V gives CDR1 SEHNR, CDR2 FQNEAQ (reference sequence). V was cut by 1 base and J by 2 bases, with 15 bases left in between. Here the CDR3 DNA reads TGTGCCAGCAGCTTAGAACTTGGGGTAGGGGGCAATCAGCCCCAGCATTTT. It encodes CASSLELGVGGNQPQHF.

The chain uses TRBV7-8 and TRBJ2-1, with TRBD1 matching 8 bases. CDR3 size: 13 residues. The germline gives CDR1 SGHVS, CDR2 FQNEAQ. J gave up 10 bases and V 7 bases, and 9 bases lay outside the gene matches. CDR3 region: CASTQGARQEQFF. The DNA of the CDR3 is TGTGCCAGCACCCAGGGGGCTAGACAAGAGCAGTTCTTC.

This rearrangement joins TRBV11-3 to TRBJ1-2, with 11 bases that match TRBD1. The CDR3 covers 15 residues. V shed 5 bases and J 7 bases; nucleotides not matched to a gene: 9. Germline-derived CDR1 and CDR2 are SGHNT and YENEEA. CDR3 protein: CASSTRTGGWFGYTF. The DNA of the CDR3 is TGTGCCAGCAGCACCCGGACAGGGGGCTGGTTTGGCTACACCTTC. The variable domain in full, completed from reference TRBV11-3 and TRBJ1-2, reads EAGVVQSPRYKIIEKKQPVAFWCNPISGHNTLYWYLQNLGQGPELLIRYENEEAVDDSQLPKDRFSAERLKGVDSTLKIQPAELGDSAVYLCASSTRTGGWFGYTFGSGTRLTVV.

The CDR3 spells CASSLDWDGSGRADNEQFF. In nucleotides, the CDR3 is TGTGCCAGCAGCTTAGATTGGGACGGGAGCGGGAGGGCCGACAATGAGCAGTTCTTC. This rearrangement joins TRBV7-2 to TRBJ2-1; TRBD2 matches at 10 bases. The ends lost 1 base at V and 5 bases at J; junction bases unmatched: 14. This CDR3 has 19 amino acids. Per the germline V gene, CDR1 is SGHTA and CDR2 is FQGNSA.

The count of this clone is one. The rearrangement uses TRBV27 and TRBJ2-7, with TRBD1 matching 7 bases. With V trimmed by 6 bases and J by 0 bases, 5 bases remained unmatched. The CDR3 loop spans 14 amino acids. Germline CDR1 MNHEY, CDR2 SMNVEV (reference sequence). For the CDR3, the DNA is TGTGCCAGCAGGAGTTGGGACAGCTCCTACGAGCAGTACTTC. Translated: CASRSWDSSYEQYF.

The rearrangement uses TRBV7-6 and TRBJ2-5; D remains ambiguous. V was shortened by 3 bases and J by 0 bases, with 8 bases between the two germline ends. The CDR3 loop spans 14 amino acids. Germline values: CDR1 SGHVS, CDR2 FNYEAQ. Here the CDR3 reads CASSFRAYQETQYF. The CDR3 DNA is TGTGCCAGCAGCTTCCGAGCGTACCAAGAGACCCAGTACTTC.

The genes are TRBV5-6 and TRBJ2-6, with D perhaps matching TRBD1 (5 bases). Trimming left V 4 bases short and J 2 bases short, with 22 bases between. There are 19 residues in the CDR3. The V gene's germline CDR1 is SGHDT and CDR2 YYEEEE. CDR3 sequence: CASSPRIRQTKPGANVLTF. As DNA, the CDR3 is TGTGCCAGCAGCCCCAGGATTCGACAGACCAAGCCTGGGGCCAACGTCCTGACTTTC. The full variable domain, with the rest looked up from reference TRBV5-6 and TRBJ2-6, is DAGVTQSPTHLIKTRGQQVTLRCSPKSGHDTVSWYQQALGQGPQFIFQYYEEEERQRGNFPDRFSGHQFPNYSSELNVNALLLGDSALYLCASSPRIRQTKPGANVLTFGAGSRLTVL.

This chain joins TRBV18 and TRBJ1-3; TRBD1 is a possible D gene (5 bases). V shed 7 bases and J shed 9 bases, with 22 bases lying between them. Per germline, CDR1 KGHSH and CDR2 LQKENI. This CDR3 region has 15 residues. CDR3 DNA: TGTGCCAGCTTTCGTCCAGGGAGGTCCCTCTTCACCATATATTTT. It specifies CASFRPGRSLFTIYF.

The chain uses TRBV5-1 and TRBJ1-4; 8 bases line up with TRBD1. The germline gives CDR1 SGHRS, CDR2 YFSETQ. This CDR3 is built from 15 residues. V shed 5 bases, J shed 3 bases, and the junction held 6 bases outside the gene matches. CDR3 DNA sequence: TGCGCCAGCAGGATCGGACAGGGAGCTAATGAAAAACTGTTTTTT. Translation gives CASRIGQGANEKLFF.

The V call is TRBV5-4, the J call TRBJ2-2, with TRBD1 as a possible D gene (6 bases). Germline V gene sequence: CDR1 SGHNT, CDR2 YYREEE (reference sequence). The CDR3 is 17 amino acids. V was pared by 0 bases and J by 3 bases, with 15 bases between. The CDR3 region is CASSLGTQGRDTGELFF. DNA of the CDR3: TGTGCCAGCAGCTTGGGGACCCAGGGGCGCGACACCGGGGAGCTGTTTTTT.

This clone was seen a single time. The V gene is TRBV2, the J gene TRBJ2-3, with TRBD2 matching 9 bases. V shed 6 bases and J 2 bases; nucleotides not matched to a gene: 9. The germline V gene has CDR1 SNHLY and CDR2 FYNNEI. There are 16 residues in the CDR3. CDR3: CASSSSRGGNTDTQYF. For the CDR3, the DNA is TGTGCCAGCAGCTCGTCGCGGGGGGGGAACACAGATACGCAGTATTTT.

This clone appeared a single time. The chain uses TRBV6-1 and TRBJ1-2; 10 nucleotides agree with TRBD1. Germline trimming cut 2 bases from V and 7 bases from J; bases unmatched to any gene: 10. The CDR3 extends over 16 amino acids. CDR1 and CDR2 from the germline V gene are MNHNS and SASEGT. The CDR3 is CASSESRRQGAFGYTF. CDR3 DNA: TGTGCCAGCAGTGAAAGTCGGCGACAGGGGGCATTTGGCTACACCTTC.

The V and J genes are TRBV5-4 and TRBJ1-4, with 8 nucleotides matching TRBD1. CDR3 length: 14 residues. Germline V gene data show CDR1 as SGHNT and CDR2 as YYREEE (reference sequence). The V segment lost 0 bases and the J segment 8 bases; nucleotides outside the gene matches: 3. CDR3 amino acids: CASSLDRGSEKLFF. The CDR3 DNA sequence: TGTGCCAGCAGCTTGGACAGGGGGTCCGAAAAACTGTTTTTT.

The chain has TRBV5-4 and TRBJ1-2; D call uncertain. Trimming left V 4 bases short and J 5 bases short, with 15 bases between. In germline, CDR1 is SGHNT, CDR2 YYREEE (reference sequence). CDR3 length equals 14 residues. CDR3 sequence: CASSKLGPLYGYTF. DNA for the CDR3: TGTGCCAGCAGCAAACTGGGCCCTCTATATGGCTACACCTTC.